These T cell receptor beta chains were read from a single sample in a study of CD8+CD57+ T cells in acquired aplastic anemia. TCRdb fed the reads into MiXCR, producing one record per CDR3 protein. The table records about 180,000 distinct CDR3 sequences, about 47% of them present only once. The sample taken for sequencing was sorted CD4+, CD8+, or CD8+CD57+ T cells (not recorded which) from PBMCs. Source of these receptors: a human donor in good health. The CDR3 runs from the conserved cysteine through the conserved F or W. The order of the fields is D gene, V gene, J gene, clone size, CDR3 protein, CDR3 DNA. The D gene is left open where the match is weak. Expanded clones get a size class; other rows say once, few or many, or leave the size out.

D gene: NA; V gene: TRBV19; J gene: TRBJ1-2; clone size: NA; CDR3 protein: CASSIAGGQTYGYTF; CDR3 DNA: TGTGCCAGTAGTATCGCAGGCGGGCAGACCTATGGCTACACCTTC
D gene: NA; V gene: TRBV11-1; J gene: TRBJ1-2; clone size: NA; CDR3 protein: CASRIPEDSQKGYGYTF; CDR3 DNA: TGTGCCAGCAGGATACCGGAGGACAGCCAAAAGGGCTATGGCTACACCTTC
D gene: NA; V gene: TRBV7-9; J gene: TRBJ1-5; clone size: NA; CDR3 protein: CASQRGAGHQPQHF; CDR3 DNA: TGTGCCAGCCAGAGGGGGGCTGGCCATCAGCCCCAGCATTTT
D gene: TRBD2; V gene: TRBV20-1; J gene: TRBJ2-5; clone size: NA; CDR3 protein: CSARPSGSSDKETQYF; CDR3 DNA: TGCAGTGCTAGGCCCAGCGGGAGTTCCGATAAAGAGACCCAGTACTTC
D gene: TRBD2; V gene: TRBV7-9; J gene: TRBJ2-7; clone size: NA; CDR3 protein: CASSYSGGHYEQYF; CDR3 DNA: TGTGCTAGCAGCTATAGCGGGGGGCACTACGAGCAGTACTTC
D gene: TRBD2; V gene: TRBV25-1; J gene: TRBJ2-3; clone size: NA; CDR3 protein: CASRFSGGRTQYF; CDR3 DNA: TGTGCCAGCAGGTTTAGCGGGGGGCGTACGCAGTATTTT
D gene: NA; V gene: TRBV9; J gene: TRBJ1-6; clone size: NA; CDR3 protein: CASNPLPGFPSPLHF; CDR3 DNA: TGTGCCAGCAATCCCCTCCCAGGGTTTCCTTCACCCCTCCACTTT
D gene: NA; V gene: TRBV6-2/TRBV6-3; J gene: TRBJ2-2; clone size: many; CDR3 protein: CASRRIGGELFF; CDR3 DNA: TGTGCCAGCCGGAGGATTGGCGGGGAGCTGTTTTTT
D gene: TRBD2; V gene: TRBV6-2/TRBV6-3; J gene: TRBJ2-2; clone size: many; CDR3 protein: CASRDLAVTTGELFF; CDR3 DNA: TGTGCCAGCAGGGACCTAGCGGTAACGACCGGGGAGCTGTTTTTT
D gene: NA; V gene: TRBV19; J gene: TRBJ2-1; clone size: many; CDR3 protein: CASSTWTGDNEQFF; CDR3 DNA: TGTGCCAGTAGTACCTGGACGGGCGACAATGAGCAGTTCTTC
D gene: TRBD2; V gene: TRBV20-1; J gene: TRBJ2-1; clone size: once; CDR3 protein: CSATPSGSDEQFF; CDR3 DNA: TGCAGTGCCACGCCGAGCGGGAGTGATGAGCAGTTCTTC
D gene: TRBD2; V gene: TRBV7-2; J gene: TRBJ2-7; clone size: NA; CDR3 protein: CASGRASGSSYEQYF; CDR3 DNA: TGTGCCAGCGGTCGTGCTAGCGGGAGCTCCTACGAGCAGTACTTC
D gene: TRBD1; V gene: TRBV7-9; J gene: TRBJ2-4; clone size: many; CDR3 protein: CASSPGQALTDIQYF; CDR3 DNA: TGTGCCAGCAGCCCGGGACAGGCCCTAACGGACATTCAGTACTTC
D gene: NA; V gene: TRBV7-2; J gene: TRBJ2-7; clone size: many; CDR3 protein: CASSLVGGAGYEQYF; CDR3 DNA: TGTGCCAGCAGCTTAGTCGGGGGCGCGGGGTACGAGCAGTACTTC
D gene: TRBD2; V gene: TRBV6-5; J gene: TRBJ2-7; clone size: NA; CDR3 protein: CASSYSRGGEQYF; CDR3 DNA: TGTGCCAGCAGTTACTCTCGGGGGGGCGAGCAGTACTTC
D gene: NA; V gene: TRBV5-4; J gene: TRBJ2-1; clone size: NA; CDR3 protein: CASSSLGSDEQFF; CDR3 DNA: TGTGCCAGCAGCTCCCTCGGTTCGGATGAGCAGTTCTTC
D gene: NA; V gene: TRBV9; J gene: TRBJ2-5; clone size: many; CDR3 protein: CASTRPLQETQYF; CDR3 DNA: TGTGCCAGCACTAGGCCGCTCCAAGAGACCCAGTACTTC
D gene: TRBD2; V gene: TRBV7-9; J gene: TRBJ2-7; clone size: NA; CDR3 protein: CASSREGYEQYF; CDR3 DNA: TGCGCCAGCAGCCGGGAGGGGTACGAGCAGTACTTC
D gene: NA; V gene: TRBV28; J gene: TRBJ1-4; clone size: NA; CDR3 protein: CASSPRGTLMAKLFF; CDR3 DNA: TGTGCCAGCAGTCCCCGCGGGACCCTAATGGCAAAACTGTTTTTT
D gene: NA; V gene: TRBV20-1; J gene: TRBJ2-2; clone size: NA; CDR3 protein: CSATQGPADTGELFF; CDR3 DNA: TGCAGTGCTACCCAGGGCCCGGCGGACACCGGGGAGCTGTTTTTT
D gene: NA; V gene: TRBV15; J gene: TRBJ1-2; clone size: few; CDR3 protein: CATSRGWWAVANYGYTF; CDR3 DNA: TGTGCCACCAGCAGGGGTTGGTGGGCGGTTGCTAACTATGGCTACACCTTC
D gene: NA; V gene: TRBV24-1; J gene: TRBJ2-7; clone size: few; CDR3 protein: CATSPKGEGIPYEQYF; CDR3 DNA: TGTGCCACCAGTCCGAAGGGAGAAGGGATCCCCTACGAGCAGTACTTC
D gene: NA; V gene: TRBV2; J gene: TRBJ2-1; clone size: NA; CDR3 protein: CASSEDGVSQEQFF; CDR3 DNA: TGTGCCAGCAGTGAAGACGGGGTTTCCCAGGAGCAGTTCTTC
D gene: NA; V gene: TRBV15; J gene: TRBJ1-2; clone size: few; CDR3 protein: CATSRDTVGGYTF; CDR3 DNA: TGTGCCACCAGCAGAGATACGGTTGGGGGCTACACCTTC
D gene: TRBD1; V gene: TRBV9; J gene: TRBJ1-2; clone size: NA; CDR3 protein: CASREGQDHGYTF; CDR3 DNA: TGTGCCAGCAGGGAGGGACAGGATCATGGCTACACCTTC
D gene: NA; V gene: TRBV15; J gene: TRBJ2-1; clone size: few; CDR3 protein: CATRITAPRDEQFF; CDR3 DNA: TGTGCCACCAGGATCACAGCCCCCCGGGATGAGCAGTTCTTC
D gene: NA; V gene: TRBV19; J gene: TRBJ1-1; clone size: few; CDR3 protein: CASLGIRDAVEAFF; CDR3 DNA: TGTGCCAGTTTAGGGATTCGTGATGCGGTTGAAGCTTTCTTT